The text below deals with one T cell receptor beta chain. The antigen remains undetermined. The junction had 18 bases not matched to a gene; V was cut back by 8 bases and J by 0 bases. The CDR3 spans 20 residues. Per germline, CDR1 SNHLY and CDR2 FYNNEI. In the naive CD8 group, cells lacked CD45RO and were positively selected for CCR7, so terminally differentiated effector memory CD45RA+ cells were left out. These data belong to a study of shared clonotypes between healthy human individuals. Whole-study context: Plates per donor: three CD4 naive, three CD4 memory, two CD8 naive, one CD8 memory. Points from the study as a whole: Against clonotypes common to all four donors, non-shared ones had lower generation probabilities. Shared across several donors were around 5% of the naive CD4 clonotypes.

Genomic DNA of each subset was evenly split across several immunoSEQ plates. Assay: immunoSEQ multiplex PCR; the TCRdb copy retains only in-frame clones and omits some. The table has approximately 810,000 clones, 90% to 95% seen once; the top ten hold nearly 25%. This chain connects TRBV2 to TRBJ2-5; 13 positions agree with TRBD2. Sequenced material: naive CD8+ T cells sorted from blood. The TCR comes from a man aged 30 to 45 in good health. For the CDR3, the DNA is TGTGCCAGCGGGGGACAGACTAGCGGGAGGTCCACCACCTACCAAGAGACCCAGTACTTC. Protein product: CASGGQTSGRSTTYQETQYF.